This TCR beta chain was captured by sequencing in a study of PD-1 blockade in classical Hodgkin lymphoma (dated by TCRdb to about 2020). Broadly, across the study: Nivolumab dosing was 3 mg/kg intravenously every 2 weeks, continuing until either disease progression or unacceptable toxicity. The study used CyTOF and TCR beta sequencing to define a peripheral blood immune signature of response to PD-1 blockade in classical Hodgkin lymphoma. Results the study describes overall, beyond this receptor: Baseline TCR diversity was reported to be lower in newly diagnosed patients than in healthy donors and to be lower still in relapsed/refractory patients. Patients starting nivolumab less than 1 year after ASCT had lower diversity and were excluded from later analyses to avoid confounding by immune reconstitution. Trial patients achieving complete response had baseline diversity similar to newly diagnosed patients, whereas partial responders and progressors had significantly lower diversity. By C4D1, a significant rise was seen in CD4+ TCR diversity but not in CD8+ TCR diversity (p=0.0027 vs p=0.16), and the rise was most apparent among complete responders (p=0.02). Only a single clinical trial cohort was studied, and what caused the repertoire differences, possibly disease activity or prior therapy, remained undefined.

Genomic DNA was extracted with the Qiagen DNeasy kit from unsorted PBMCs and from negatively selected CD4+ and CD8+ fractions. TCR beta CDR3 regions were subjected to amplification by immunoSEQ multiplex PCR with primers that anneal to V and J segments. Amplification bias was minimized using a synthetic immune receptor repertoire, and residual bias was removed computationally after sequencing. The paper's data handling went like this. Repertoire diversity was quantified as the Shannon entropy index using custom Python scripts. Unsorted, CD4+ and CD8+ repertoires were analyzed separately, except for combined analyses in which CD4+ and CD8+ sequences were merged in silico. Clonal expansion was defined as at least a 2-fold frequency increase after treatment relative to C1D1, with a pseudocount of 0.5 for undetected baseline clones. Singleton clones were defined as clones with 0 or 1 copy at C1D1, and non-singleton clones were defined as clones with 2 or more copies. By matching protein sequences in sorted samples from the same patient, clones expanded in unsorted samples were annotated as CD4+, CD8+ or unknown. Diversity changes from C1D1 to C4D1 were tested in paired samples using Wilcoxon tests. Entries here come from immuneACCESS through TCRdb and include only in-frame sequences with V and J called. Some clones fail to appear in such tables; in the studies checked, an unresolved V gene covers under half of the shortfall, and the cause of the remainder is unknown. V and J calls and clone size are those listed in that table; D and trimming were worked out from the DNA. Within this sample are around 10,000 clones, with 70% to 80% of them counted one time only. The biggest ten clones account for about 25% of the sample.

CDR1 KGHSH and CDR2 LQKENI were looked up in the germline V gene. V sheds 6 bases and J sheds 3 bases, leaving 7 bases between their ends. Reading from cysteine to phenylalanine, the CDR3 counts 12 amino acids. The only DNA kept is the CDR3, 36 bases in frame from the first base. This clone was detected only once. Its recognized antigen is unknown. No much larger clone is present one base from it, and per-base qualities are unavailable. The time point label, read with the paper, signifies: cycle 1 day 1 (C1D1), immediately before nivolumab initiation. Relapse after autologous stem cell transplantation had occurred in all trial patients, and cohorts A, B and C were distinguished by prior brentuximab vedotin exposure. The trial cohort was composed of about 60 patients with relapsed/refractory classical Hodgkin lymphoma, for whom complete response, partial response or progressive disease was recorded as best overall response. In the multi-cohort phase II CheckMate 205 trial, trial patients received single-agent nivolumab. An independent review committee assessed best overall response using the 2007 International Working Group response criteria. Trial PBMCs were collected immediately before nivolumab initiation (C1D1) and during therapy at cycle 2 day 1 and cycle 4 day 1. Peripheral blood was collected in 8 mL Vacutainer Cell Preparation Tubes, from which PBMCs were isolated by centrifugation and then cryopreserved.

Specimen: peripheral blood mononuclear cells (PBMCs), collected at baseline. The chain links TRBV18 with TRBJ2-3; too little of a D gene remains to name it. This clonotype was sampled from a human donor with classical Hodgkin lymphoma. The nucleotide sequence is TGTGCCAGCTCGCTCGGTACAGATACGCAGTATTTT. It translates to CASSLGTDTQYF.